A selection of T cell receptor beta chains follows, all from one sample in a study of OX40 agonist ivuxolimab in advanced cancers. Profiling relied on immunoSEQ multiplex PCR, and the TCRdb table lists in-frame clones only, not all of them. The sample contains more than 15,000 clones, approximately 91% of which appear only once. The specimen comprised CD4+ or CD8+ T cells sorted from blood, sampled in a trial of the OX40 agonist ivuxolimab. The receptors were gathered from an adult with an advanced solid tumor such as melanoma, head and neck, liver or kidney cancer. The CDR3 runs from the conserved cysteine through the conserved F or W. The D gene is left open where the match is weak. A clone size is listed for some rows: how often the clone was seen (once, few, many), or a class if it is expanded.

j_gene: TRBJ2-4; d_gene: TRBD1; v_gene: TRBV5-4; abundance: .; CDR3aa: CASSMGQGGKNIQYF; CDR3nt: TGTGCCAGCAGCATGGGACAGGGGGGCAAAAACATTCAGTACTTC
j_gene: TRBJ2-7; d_gene: .; v_gene: TRBV6-5; abundance: .; CDR3aa: CASSPGTGGHEQYF; CDR3nt: TGTGCCAGCAGCCCCGGGACTGGGGGCCACGAGCAGTACTTC
j_gene: TRBJ2-3; d_gene: TRBD2; v_gene: TRBV11-3; abundance: .; CDR3aa: CASSPWVHGGSADTQYF; CDR3nt: TGTGCCAGCAGCCCATGGGTTCACGGGGGGTCCGCAGATACGCAGTATTTT
j_gene: TRBJ1-1; d_gene: .; v_gene: TRBV27; abundance: .; CDR3aa: CAPRFFKAFF; CDR3nt: TGTGCCCCCCGGTTCTTCAAAGCTTTCTTT
j_gene: TRBJ1-4; d_gene: .; v_gene: TRBV4-1; abundance: .; CDR3aa: CASSQSPTQGNEKLFF; CDR3nt: TGCGCCAGCAGCCAATCCCCCACACAGGGTAATGAAAAACTGTTTTTT
j_gene: TRBJ1-2; d_gene: .; v_gene: TRBV2; abundance: once; CDR3aa: CAKAGHLLISYTF; CDR3nt: TGTGCCAAGGCGGGACATCTCCTCATAAGCTACACCTTC
j_gene: TRBJ2-5; d_gene: .; v_gene: TRBV4-1; abundance: .; CDR3aa: CASSQDTHQETQYF; CDR3nt: TGCGCCAGCAGCCAAGATACGCACCAAGAGACCCAGTACTTC
j_gene: TRBJ2-3; d_gene: .; v_gene: TRBV9; abundance: .; CDR3aa: CASSVARGTDTQYF; CDR3nt: TGTGCCAGCAGCGTAGCCAGGGGCACAGATACGCAGTATTTT
j_gene: TRBJ1-2; d_gene: .; v_gene: TRBV9; abundance: .; CDR3aa: CASSGSNYGYTF; CDR3nt: TGTGCCAGCAGCGGATCGAACTATGGCTACACCTTC
j_gene: TRBJ2-1; d_gene: TRBD2; v_gene: TRBV4-1; abundance: .; CDR3aa: CASSHRTSGYNEQFF; CDR3nt: TGCGCCAGCAGCCATAGGACTAGCGGATACAATGAGCAGTTCTTC
j_gene: TRBJ2-7; d_gene: TRBD2; v_gene: TRBV27; abundance: .; CDR3aa: CATRTSGLGQYF; CDR3nt: TGTGCCACTCGGACTAGTGGGCTGGGGCAGTACTTC
j_gene: TRBJ2-7; d_gene: .; v_gene: TRBV7-6; abundance: .; CDR3aa: CASKTREGGFAYEQYF; CDR3nt: TGTGCCAGCAAAACAAGAGAGGGAGGTTTCGCCTACGAGCAGTACTTC
j_gene: TRBJ2-7; d_gene: .; v_gene: TRBV19; abundance: once; CDR3aa: CASSIVAGAWEQYF; CDR3nt: TGTGCCAGTAGTATAGTGGCAGGTGCATGGGAGCAGTACTTC
j_gene: TRBJ1-1; d_gene: TRBD1; v_gene: TRBV2; abundance: .; CDR3aa: CASSEGAQGANTEAFF; CDR3nt: TGTGCCAGCAGTGAAGGGGCACAGGGGGCGAACACTGAAGCTTTCTTT
j_gene: TRBJ2-7; d_gene: TRBD2; v_gene: TRBV7-9; abundance: .; CDR3aa: CASSFWASGSYEQYF; CDR3nt: TGTGCCAGCAGCTTTTGGGCTAGCGGGAGCTACGAGCAGTACTTC
j_gene: TRBJ1-1; d_gene: .; v_gene: TRBV6-6; abundance: .; CDR3aa: CASSYSAGINTEAFF; CDR3nt: TGTGCCAGCAGTTACTCGGCTGGGATTAACACTGAAGCTTTCTTT
j_gene: TRBJ1-1; d_gene: .; v_gene: TRBV7-2; abundance: .; CDR3aa: CASSLRATNTEAFF; CDR3nt: TGTGCCAGCAGCCTCAGGGCGACGAACACTGAAGCTTTCTTT
j_gene: TRBJ2-1; d_gene: TRBD2; v_gene: TRBV7-9; abundance: .; CDR3aa: CASSLDWTSGRPRHEQFF; CDR3nt: TGTGCCAGCAGCTTAGATTGGACTAGCGGGCGTCCCCGACATGAGCAGTTCTTC
j_gene: TRBJ2-1; d_gene: .; v_gene: TRBV27; abundance: .; CDR3aa: CASSYHPDNEQFF; CDR3nt: TGTGCCAGCAGTTACCATCCCGACAATGAGCAGTTCTTC
j_gene: TRBJ2-7; d_gene: .; v_gene: TRBV9; abundance: .; CDR3aa: CASSVDWAGEQYF; CDR3nt: TGTGCCAGCAGCGTAGATTGGGCCGGCGAGCAGTACTTC
j_gene: TRBJ2-2; d_gene: .; v_gene: TRBV30; abundance: .; CDR3aa: CAWSTGHYTGELFF; CDR3nt: TGTGCCTGGAGTACGGGACATTACACCGGGGAGCTGTTTTTT
j_gene: TRBJ2-7; d_gene: .; v_gene: TRBV9; abundance: .; CDR3aa: CASSVGGSPFSYEQYF; CDR3nt: TGTGCCAGCAGCGTAGGTGGCAGTCCATTTTCCTACGAGCAGTACTTC